Listed below are T cell receptor beta chains from one sample, sequenced in a study of cytomegalovirus exposure and HLA in healthy donors. TCRdb's table, derived via immunoSEQ multiplex PCR, lists solely in-frame clones and lacks some. The table has about 190,000 clones, about nine tenths seen once. Source material: PBMCs. The receptors originated from a boy between 2 and 10 years old in good health and CMV-seronegative. Both conserved end residues are part of each CDR3. D genes are given only for firm matches. A row's size may be missing; if present it is once, few, many or a size class.

clone_size | d_call | j_call | v_call | cdr3_length | cdr3_nt | cdr3_aa
few | . | TRBJ1-3 | TRBV9 | 13 | TGTGCCAGCAGCCCCTTTGTGGGAAACACCATATATTTT | CASSPFVGNTIYF
. | . | TRBJ2-7 | TRBV5-1 | 14 | TGCGCCAGCAGTTCCCGGACAGCCTCCTACGAGCAGTACTTC | CASSSRTASYEQYF
. | . | TRBJ2-4 | TRBV2 | 12 | TGTGCCAGCAGTGAATCCGGAAACATTCAGTACTTC | CASSESGNIQYF
. | TRBD1 | TRBJ1-6 | TRBV5-1 | 15 | TGCGCCAGCAGCTCGGGACAGTCCTATAATTCACCCCTCCACTTT | CASSSGQSYNSPLHF
. | TRBD1 | TRBJ2-7 | TRBV11-2 | 14 | TGTGCCAGCAGCCCCGACAGGGGGCAGGGGAGGCAGTACTTC | CASSPDRGQGRQYF
. | . | TRBJ2-3 | TRBV2 | 15 | TGTGCCAGCAGGAGGGGGGGGGCCACCACAGATACGCAGTATTTT | CASRRGGATTDTQYF
. | TRBD1 | TRBJ2-3 | TRBV6-4 | 15 | TGTGCCAGCAGTGACTCGACAGGGGGTGACGATACGCAGTATTTT | CASSDSTGGDDTQYF
. | . | TRBJ1-6 | TRBV2 | 12 | TGTGCCAGCTGCATCACAAATTCACCCCTCCACTTT | CASCITNSPLHF
. | . | TRBJ2-7 | TRBV6-4 | 12 | TGTGCCAGCAGCCCCGGAGGTGGGAGGCAGTACTTC | CASSPGGGRQYF
. | . | TRBJ2-6 | TRBV25-1 | 18 | TGTGCCAGCAGTGCACCACAGGGACCCACTTCTGGGGCCAACGTCCTGACTTTC | CASSAPQGPTSGANVLTF
few | TRBD1 | TRBJ2-7 | TRBV5-6 | 12 | TGTGCCAGCAGCACTGACAGGGGCGAGCAGTACTTC | CASSTDRGEQYF
. | TRBD1 | TRBJ1-4 | TRBV10-3 | 18 | TGTGCCATCAGTACAGACTCTCGGGACAGGGCGACTAATGAAAAACTGTTTTTT | CAISTDSRDRATNEKLFF
. | . | TRBJ1-2 | TRBV28 | 12 | TGTGCCAGCAGTGGACAGACCTATGGCTACACCTTC | CASSGQTYGYTF
. | . | TRBJ2-3 | TRBV5-1 | 17 | TGCGCCAGCAGCTTGGTGTTTGATGGAGAATCGACAGATACGCAGTATTTT | CASSLVFDGESTDTQYF
. | . | TRBJ1-5 | TRBV5-5 | 13 | TGTGCCAGCGCGGACACGACAAATCAGCCCCAGCATTTT | CASADTTNQPQHF
. | . | TRBJ2-1 | TRBV6-4 | 17 | TGTGCCAGCAGTGCGAACGTTTGGGCCGTTTCCTACAATGAGCAGTTCTTC | CASSANVWAVSYNEQFF
. | . | TRBJ1-1 | TRBV27 | 15 | TGTGCCAGCAGATCAGCAGGGGTCCCGAACACTGAAGCTTTCTTT | CASRSAGVPNTEAFF
. | . | TRBJ2-7 | TRBV28 | 14 | TGTGCCAGCAGTTTACTGGGACCGGGGGTCGAGCAGTACTTC | CASSLLGPGVEQYF
. | . | TRBJ2-3 | TRBV5-1 | 13 | TGCGCCAGCAGCTTAATAACTGCAGATACGCAGTATTTT | CASSLITADTQYF
. | . | TRBJ2-5 | TRBV2 | 13 | TGTGCCAGCAGGCTACTAGGATGGGAGACCCAGTACTTC | CASRLLGWETQYF
. | TRBD1 | TRBJ1-2 | TRBV27 | 15 | TGTGCCAGCAGTTTAGGGGGGACAGCACTACGGGGCTACACCTTC | CASSLGGTALRGYTF
. | TRBD2 | TRBJ2-5 | TRBV5-6 | 19 | TGTGCCAGCAGCTCTATCGGGACTAGCGGGAGGGCCAGGGTTCGGACCCAGTACTTC | CASSSIGTSGRARVRTQYF
. | . | TRBJ1-2 | TRBV4-1 | 16 | TGCGCCAGCAGCCAACTGTATAGCAGCACTAACTATGGCTACACCTTC | CASSQLYSSTNYGYTF